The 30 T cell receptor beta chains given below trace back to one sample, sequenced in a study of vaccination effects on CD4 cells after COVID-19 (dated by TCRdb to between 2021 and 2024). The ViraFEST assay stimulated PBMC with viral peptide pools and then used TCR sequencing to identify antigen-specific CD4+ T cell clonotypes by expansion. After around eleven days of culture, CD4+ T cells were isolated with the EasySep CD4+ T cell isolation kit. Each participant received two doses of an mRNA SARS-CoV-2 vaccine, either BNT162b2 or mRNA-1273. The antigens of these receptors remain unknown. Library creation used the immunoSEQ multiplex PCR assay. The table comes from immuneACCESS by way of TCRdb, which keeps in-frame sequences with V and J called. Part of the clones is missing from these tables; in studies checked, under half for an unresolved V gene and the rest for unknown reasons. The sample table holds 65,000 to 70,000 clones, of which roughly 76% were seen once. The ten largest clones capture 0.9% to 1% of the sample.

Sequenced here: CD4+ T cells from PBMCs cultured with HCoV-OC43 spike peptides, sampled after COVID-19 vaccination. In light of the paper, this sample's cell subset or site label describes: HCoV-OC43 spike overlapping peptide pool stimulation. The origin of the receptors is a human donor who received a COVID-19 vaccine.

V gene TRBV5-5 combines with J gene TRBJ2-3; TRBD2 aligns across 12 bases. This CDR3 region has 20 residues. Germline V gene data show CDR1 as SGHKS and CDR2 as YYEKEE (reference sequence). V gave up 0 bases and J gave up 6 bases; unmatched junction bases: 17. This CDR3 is CASSLVLGVRTSGVYDTQYF. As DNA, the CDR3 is TGTGCCAGCAGCTTGGTTCTGGGGGTGAGGACTAGCGGGGTATATGATACGCAGTATTTT.

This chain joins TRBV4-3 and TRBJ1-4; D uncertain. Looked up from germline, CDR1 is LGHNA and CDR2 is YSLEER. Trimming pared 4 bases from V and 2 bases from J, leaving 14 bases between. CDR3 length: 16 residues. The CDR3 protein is CASSLVGPGTNEKLFF. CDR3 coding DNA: TGCGCCAGCAGCCTCGTAGGCCCGGGGACTAATGAAAAACTGTTTTTT.

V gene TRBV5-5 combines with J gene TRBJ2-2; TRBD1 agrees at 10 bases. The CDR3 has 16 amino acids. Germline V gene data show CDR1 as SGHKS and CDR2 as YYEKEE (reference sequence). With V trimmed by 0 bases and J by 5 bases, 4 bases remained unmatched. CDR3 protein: CASSLEGQGWTGELFF. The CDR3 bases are TGTGCCAGCAGCTTGGAGGGACAGGGGTGGACCGGGGAGCTGTTTTTT.

CDR3 bases: TGTGCCAGCAGCTTACGCGGCGGGGGGGCTTTAGAGACCCAGTACTTC. Translating it yields CASSLRGGGALETQYF. This chain uses TRBV5-6 with TRBJ2-5; TRBD2 matches 9 bases. From germline, CDR1 is SGHDT and CDR2 YYEEEE. CDR3 length: 16 residues. With 2 bases clipped from V and 4 bases from J, the junction kept 9 bases outside the gene matches.

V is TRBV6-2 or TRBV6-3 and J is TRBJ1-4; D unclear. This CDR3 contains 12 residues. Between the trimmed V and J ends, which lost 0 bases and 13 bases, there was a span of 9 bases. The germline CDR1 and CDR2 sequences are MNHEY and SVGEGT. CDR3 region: CASSYSRAGLFF. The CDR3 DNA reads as TGTGCCAGCAGTTACTCCCGGGCAGGACTGTTTTTT.

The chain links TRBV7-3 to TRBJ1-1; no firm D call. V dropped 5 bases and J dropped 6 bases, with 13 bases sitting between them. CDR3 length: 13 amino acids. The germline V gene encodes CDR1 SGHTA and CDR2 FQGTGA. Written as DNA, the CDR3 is TGTGCCAGCAGCAATAATCCCGGCTCTGAAGCTTTCTTT. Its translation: CASSNNPGSEAFF.

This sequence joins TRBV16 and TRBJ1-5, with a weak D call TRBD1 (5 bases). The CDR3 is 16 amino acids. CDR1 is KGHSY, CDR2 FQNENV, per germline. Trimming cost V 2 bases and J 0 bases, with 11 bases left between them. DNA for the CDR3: TGTGCCAGCAGCCAACTTTGGGGGAATAGCAATCAGCCCCAGCATTTT. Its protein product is CASSQLWGNSNQPQHF.

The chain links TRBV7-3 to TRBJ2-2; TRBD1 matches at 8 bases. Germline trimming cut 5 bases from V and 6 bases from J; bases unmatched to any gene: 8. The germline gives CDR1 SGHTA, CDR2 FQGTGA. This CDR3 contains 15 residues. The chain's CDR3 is CASSLQTGVAGELFF. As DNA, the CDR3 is TGTGCCAGCAGCCTACAGACAGGGGTGGCCGGGGAGCTGTTTTTT.

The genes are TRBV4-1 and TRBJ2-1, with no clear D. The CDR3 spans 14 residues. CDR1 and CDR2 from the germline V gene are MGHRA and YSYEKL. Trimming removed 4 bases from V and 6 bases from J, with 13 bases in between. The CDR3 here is CASSPLWGVNEQFF. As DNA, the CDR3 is TGCGCCAGCAGCCCCTTGTGGGGTGTCAATGAGCAGTTCTTC.

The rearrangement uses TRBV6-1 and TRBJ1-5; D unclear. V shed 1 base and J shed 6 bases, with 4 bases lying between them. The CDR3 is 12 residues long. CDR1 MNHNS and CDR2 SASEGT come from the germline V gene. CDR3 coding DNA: TGTGCCAGCAGTGAAGGAGGTCAGCCCCAGCATTTT. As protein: CASSEGGQPQHF.

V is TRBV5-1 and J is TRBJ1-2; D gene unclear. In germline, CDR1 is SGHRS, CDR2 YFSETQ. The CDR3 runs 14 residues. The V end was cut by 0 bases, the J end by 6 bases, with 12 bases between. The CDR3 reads CASSLAVGLDGYTF. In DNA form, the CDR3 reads TGCGCCAGCAGCTTGGCCGTGGGATTGGATGGCTACACCTTC. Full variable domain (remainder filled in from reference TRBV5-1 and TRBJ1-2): KAGVTQTPRYLIKTRGQQVTLSCSPISGHRSVSWYQQTPGQGLQFLFEYFSETQRNKGNFPGRFSGRQFSNSRSEMNVSTLELGDSALYLCASSLAVGLDGYTFGSGTRLTVV.

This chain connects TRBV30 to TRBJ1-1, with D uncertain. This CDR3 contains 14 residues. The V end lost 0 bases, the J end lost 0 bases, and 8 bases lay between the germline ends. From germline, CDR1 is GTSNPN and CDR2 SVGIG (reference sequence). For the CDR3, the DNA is TGTGCCTGGAGTGTCTTACTCCTGAACACTGAAGCTTTCTTT. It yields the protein CAWSVLLLNTEAFF.

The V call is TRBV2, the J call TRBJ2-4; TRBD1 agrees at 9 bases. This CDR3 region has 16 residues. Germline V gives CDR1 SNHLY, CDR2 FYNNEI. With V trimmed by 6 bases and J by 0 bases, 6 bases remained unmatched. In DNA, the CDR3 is TGTGCCAGCAGGGGGGGACAGGGTATAGCCAAAAACATTCAGTACTTC. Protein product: CASRGGQGIAKNIQYF.

The CDR3 DNA is TGTGCCAGCAGTCCTCCGGGACAGGGACTTGAAGCTTTCTTT. Translating it yields CASSPPGQGLEAFF. The V gene is TRBV6-5, the J gene TRBJ1-1, with 9 bases aligning to TRBD1. Per germline, CDR1 MNHEY and CDR2 SVGAGI. The V and J ends lost 5 bases and 7 bases, in that order; junction bases with no gene match: 8. The CDR3 runs 14 residues.

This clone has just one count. The CDR3 DNA sequence: TGTGCCAGCTCGCGTACCCCGCAGGAGAAAAACACCATATATTTT. This encodes CASSRTPQEKNTIYF. The chain is built from TRBV18 and TRBJ1-3, with D unresolved. The CDR3 totals 15 residues. The germline CDR1 and CDR2 sequences are KGHSH and LQKENI. V lost 6 bases, J lost 6 bases, and 18 bases lay in between.

The CDR3 is CASRVRGITGELFF. CDR3 DNA sequence: TGTGCCAGCAGGGTGCGGGGAATCACCGGGGAGCTGTTTTTT. This rearrangement joins TRBV11-2 to TRBJ2-2; possible D gene TRBD2, 6 bases. Trimming took off 6 bases at V and 4 bases at J, with 12 bases between the two ends. Germline values: CDR1 SGHAT, CDR2 FQNNGV. The CDR3 runs 14 residues. The full variable domain, rest sourced from reference TRBV11-2 and TRBJ2-2, is EAGVAQSPRYKIIEKRQSVAFWCNPISGHATLYWYQQILGQGPKLLIQFQNNGVVDDSQLPKDRFSAERLKGVDSTLKIQPAKLEDSAVYLCASRVRGITGELFFGEGSRLTVL.

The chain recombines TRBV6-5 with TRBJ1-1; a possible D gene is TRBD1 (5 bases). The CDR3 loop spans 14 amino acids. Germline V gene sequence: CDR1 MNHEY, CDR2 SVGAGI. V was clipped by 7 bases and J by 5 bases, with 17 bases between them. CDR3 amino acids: CASTERGVGTEAFF. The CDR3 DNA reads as TGTGCCAGCACCGAACGGGGGGTGGGTACTGAAGCTTTCTTT.

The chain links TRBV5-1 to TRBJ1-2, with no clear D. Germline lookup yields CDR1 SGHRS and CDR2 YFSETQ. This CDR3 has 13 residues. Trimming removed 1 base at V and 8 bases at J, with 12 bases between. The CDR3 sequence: CASSLLGARGYTF. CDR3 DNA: TGCGCCAGCAGCTTGCTGGGAGCCCGCGGCTACACCTTC.

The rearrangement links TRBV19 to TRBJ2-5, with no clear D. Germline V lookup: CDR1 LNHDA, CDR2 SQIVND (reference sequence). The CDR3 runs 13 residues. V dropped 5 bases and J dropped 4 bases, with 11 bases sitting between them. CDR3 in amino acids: CASSLGRSETQYF. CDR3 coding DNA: TGTGCCAGTAGTCTCGGCCGATCAGAGACCCAGTACTTC.

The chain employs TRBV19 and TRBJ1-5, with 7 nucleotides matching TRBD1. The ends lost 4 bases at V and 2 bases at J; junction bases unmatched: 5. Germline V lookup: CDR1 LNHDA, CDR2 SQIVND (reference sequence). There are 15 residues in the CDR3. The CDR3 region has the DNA TGTGCCAGTAGTACCCCCGGACAGGGCAATCAGCCCCAGCATTTT. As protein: CASSTPGQGNQPQHF.

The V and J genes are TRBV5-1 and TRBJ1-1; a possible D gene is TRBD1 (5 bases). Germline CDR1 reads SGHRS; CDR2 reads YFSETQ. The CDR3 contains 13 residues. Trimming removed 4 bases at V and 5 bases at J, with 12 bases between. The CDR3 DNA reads TGCGCCAGCAGCCATGGGACGGGAACTGAAGCTTTCTTT. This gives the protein CASSHGTGTEAFF.

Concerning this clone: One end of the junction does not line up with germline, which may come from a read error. In nucleotides, the CDR3 is TGTGCCAGCAGGGAAGAGACCCAGTACTTC. Its translation is CASREETQYF. This chain links TRBV2 with TRBJ2-5, with D unclear. CDR1 is SNHLY, CDR2 FYNNEI, per germline. The CDR3 totals 10 residues. Looking up the rest from reference TRBV2 and TRBJ2-5 gives the full variable domain: EPEVTQTPSHQVTQMGQEVILRCVPISNHLYFYWYRQILGQKVEFLVSFYNNEISEKSEIFDDQFSVERPDGSNFTLKIRSTKLEDSAMYFCASREETQYFGPGTRLLVL.

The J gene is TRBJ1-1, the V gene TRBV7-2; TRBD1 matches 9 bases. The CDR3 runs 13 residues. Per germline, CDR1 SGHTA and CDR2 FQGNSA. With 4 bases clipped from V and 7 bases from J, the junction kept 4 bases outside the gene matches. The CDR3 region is CASSSGTGNEAFF. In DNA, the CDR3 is TGTGCCAGCAGCTCCGGGACAGGGAATGAAGCTTTCTTT.

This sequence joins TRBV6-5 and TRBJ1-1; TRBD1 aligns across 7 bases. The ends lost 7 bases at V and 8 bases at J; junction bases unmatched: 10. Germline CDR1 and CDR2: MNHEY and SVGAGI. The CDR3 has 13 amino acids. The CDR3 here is CASTWWGTDEAFF. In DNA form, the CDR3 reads TGTGCCAGCACCTGGTGGGGGACAGACGAAGCTTTCTTT.

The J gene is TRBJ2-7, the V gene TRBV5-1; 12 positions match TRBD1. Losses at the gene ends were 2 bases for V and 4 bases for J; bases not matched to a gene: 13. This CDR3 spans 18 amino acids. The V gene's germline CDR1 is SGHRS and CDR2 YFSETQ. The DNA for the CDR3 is TGCGCCAGCAGCTTAGATGGGACAGGGGGCCGAGGTGGTTACGAGCAGTACGTC. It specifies CASSLDGTGGRGGYEQYV.

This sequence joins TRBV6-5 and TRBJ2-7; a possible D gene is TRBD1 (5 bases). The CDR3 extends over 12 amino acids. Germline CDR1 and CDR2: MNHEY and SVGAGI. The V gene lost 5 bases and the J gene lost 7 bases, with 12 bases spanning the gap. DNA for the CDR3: TGTGCCAGCAGTACCCTTGGGGCGGAGCAGTACGTC. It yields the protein CASSTLGAEQYV.

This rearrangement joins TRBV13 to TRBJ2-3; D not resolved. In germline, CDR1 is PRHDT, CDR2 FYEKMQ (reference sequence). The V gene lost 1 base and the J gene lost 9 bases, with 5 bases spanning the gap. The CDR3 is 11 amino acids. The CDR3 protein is CASSLVDTQYF. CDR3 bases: TGTGCCAGCAGCTTAGTTGACACGCAGTATTTT.

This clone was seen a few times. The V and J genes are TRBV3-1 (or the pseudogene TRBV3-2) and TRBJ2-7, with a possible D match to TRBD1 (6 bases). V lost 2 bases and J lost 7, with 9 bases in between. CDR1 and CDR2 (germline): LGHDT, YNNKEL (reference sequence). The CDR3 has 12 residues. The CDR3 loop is CASSQRQVEQYV. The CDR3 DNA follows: TGTGCCAGCAGCCAAAGACAGGTAGAGCAGTACGTC.

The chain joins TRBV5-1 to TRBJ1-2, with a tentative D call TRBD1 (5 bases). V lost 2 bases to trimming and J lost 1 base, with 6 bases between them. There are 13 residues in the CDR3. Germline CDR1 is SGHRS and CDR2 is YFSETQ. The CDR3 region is CASSFDSNYGYTF. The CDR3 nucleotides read TGCGCCAGCAGCTTCGACAGTAACTATGGCTACACCTTC.

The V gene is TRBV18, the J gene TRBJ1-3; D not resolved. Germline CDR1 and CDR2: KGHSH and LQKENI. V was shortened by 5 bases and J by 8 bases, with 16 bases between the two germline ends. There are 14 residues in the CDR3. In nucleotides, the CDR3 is TGTGCCAGCTCATACACGGCTCAGGTTGACACCATATATTTT. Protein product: CASSYTAQVDTIYF.